These T cell receptor beta chains were read from a single sample in a study of blood T cell repertoires in COVID-19. This table comes from immunoSEQ multiplex PCR, and its TCRdb copy is limited to in-frame clones, with some not included. This sample has 150,000 to 200,000 clones, with about 88% found just once. The specimen sequenced was PBMCs or T cells enriched from blood (not recorded which). The receptors originated from a human donor with acute COVID-19. The donor label of this sample is uncertain. The CDR3 runs from the conserved cysteine through the conserved F or W. Size is stated for part of the rows, as once, few or many counts, or as a class when the clone is expanded.

>.|TRBJ2-3|TRBV5-1
CASSPGTSSDTQYF
>.|TRBJ1-2|TRBV6-2/TRBV6-3
CASSQGPPGGTF
>.|TRBJ2-3|TRBV19
CASSIRRGLRADTQYF
>.|TRBJ1-6|TRBV10-3
CAISEGPRLNSPLHF
>.|TRBJ2-3|TRBV10-3
CAISETEQGSYTDTQYF
>.|TRBJ1-6|TRBV19
CASSKRDREVAPLHF
>once|TRBJ1-5|TRBV2
CASSWDRGNNQPQHF
>.|TRBJ1-2|TRBV15
CATSKRDGSGDGYTF
>.|TRBJ1-2|TRBV5-4
CASSLGDRVSGYTF
>.|TRBJ2-6|TRBV24-1
CATSDFPTISGANVLTF
>.|TRBJ1-6|TRBV2
CASSELGLNSPLHF
>once|TRBJ1-1|TRBV29-1
CSVELGGGTEAFF
>.|TRBJ2-1|TRBV7-2
CASSRGGSPYNEQFF
>.|TRBJ2-7|TRBV9
CASSERDSPYYEQYF
>.|TRBJ2-1|TRBV6-5
CASRLSGGPDEQFF
>.|TRBJ2-7|TRBV6-2/TRBV6-3
CASSLTGEVNEQYF
>.|TRBJ1-1|TRBV7-9
CASSAYRVGGDTEAFF
>few|TRBJ1-2|TRBV6-2/TRBV6-3
CASSYDGQIYGYTF
>.|TRBJ1-4|TRBV18
CASSPSLSEKLFF
>.|TRBJ1-2|TRBV11-1
CASSGQGVGYTF
>.|TRBJ1-1|TRBV5-8
CASSLETGVAEAFF
>.|TRBJ2-3|TRBV5-4
CASTPPLTSGAFQSDTQYF
>.|TRBJ1-1|TRBV30
CAWRATVYTEAFF
>.|TRBJ1-2|TRBV9
CASSVSQDRAPNYGYTF